The 6 T cell receptor beta chains reported below all come from one sample, sequenced in a study of T cell responses to AZD1222 COVID-19 vaccine (dated by TCRdb to about 2021). Reading the label with the study, this specimen's time point is: baseline before first vaccination. The treatment or condition label for this specimen denotes: meningococcal conjugate vaccine given as trial control. The library was produced with the immunoSEQ multiplex PCR assay. In TCRdb, the immuneACCESS table is reduced to in-frame sequences with V and J assigned. These tables do not hold every clone; where another copy was compared, an unresolved V gene accounts for under half, and the others remain unexplained. This sample has 70,000 to 95,000 clones in its table, and roughly 86% of those were observed once. The ten largest clonotypes hold about 2.6% of the sample. Here the sequenced sample was peripheral blood, taken on day 0 of MenACWY control vaccination. The receptors originated from an adult in good health.

This chain connects TRBV27 to TRBJ2-7; D ambiguous. Germline CDR1 and CDR2: MNHEY and SMNVEV (reference sequence). V was cut by 6 bases and J by 2 bases, with 8 bases left in between. The CDR3 has 12 residues. CDR3 sequence: CASSSRTYEQYF. The CDR3 nucleotides are TGTGCCAGCAGCTCCAGGACCTACGAGCAGTACTTC.

The chain recombines TRBV7-6 with TRBJ2-1, with TRBD1 identical over 7 bases. CDR1 SGHVS and CDR2 FNYEAQ come from the germline V gene. The CDR3 loop spans 18 amino acids. V gave up 3 bases and J gave up 0 bases; unmatched junction bases: 11. CDR3: CASSFEEQGSSSYNEQFF. The CDR3 coding sequence is TGTGCCAGCAGCTTTGAAGAACAGGGGTCGAGCTCCTACAATGAGCAGTTCTTC.

The chain links TRBV25-1 to TRBJ1-1, with 7 bases lining up with TRBD1. CDR3 length: 16 residues. V gave up 0 bases and J gave up 4 bases; unmatched junction bases: 8. Looked up from germline, CDR1 is MGHDK and CDR2 is SYGVNS. In nucleotides, the CDR3 is TGTGCCAGCAGTGAATATGACGGGACAGACGGCACTGAAGCTTTCTTT. This sequence encodes CASSEYDGTDGTEAFF.

The rearrangement links TRBV7-6 to TRBJ1-1; D gene ambiguous. CDR3 length: 15 residues. CDR1 and CDR2 (germline): SGHVS, FNYEAQ. Trimming removed 0 bases at V and 1 base at J, with 9 bases between. This chain's CDR3 is CASSLALQKNTEAFF. The CDR3 region has the DNA TGTGCCAGCAGCTTAGCGTTACAGAAGAACACTGAAGCTTTCTTT.

The rearrangement joins TRBV6-5 to TRBJ1-5; D remains ambiguous. Germline lookup yields CDR1 MNHEY and CDR2 SVGAGI. The CDR3 contains 13 residues. The germline V and J ends were trimmed by 6 bases and 1 base, with 7 bases remaining between them. In DNA form, the CDR3 reads TGTGCCAGCAGCCGAAACAGCAATCAGCCCCAGCATTTT. Protein sequence: CASSRNSNQPQHF.

This chain joins TRBV24-1 and TRBJ2-7; D gene ambiguous. There are 17 residues in the CDR3. Germline V gene data show CDR1 as KGHDR and CDR2 as SFDVKD. Trimming stripped 6 bases from V and 2 bases from J, with 22 bases between. The CDR3 is CATSNLNGPDLPYEQYF. In DNA, the CDR3 is TGTGCCACCAGTAACCTAAACGGGCCCGATTTACCCTACGAGCAGTACTTC.